What follows are 20 T cell receptor beta chains derived from one specimen sequenced in a study of shared clonotypes between healthy human individuals. The protocol was immunoSEQ multiplex PCR, while the TCRdb copy is restricted to in-frame clones and leaves out a portion. The sample has roughly 1,500,000 clones, around 98.5% seen once. Material: naive CD4+ T cells sorted from blood. Sample subset: CD45RA+ positively selected. All receptors come from a man younger than 45 in good health.

This clone is a singleton in its sample. The rearrangement links TRBV28 to TRBJ1-2; D perhaps matches TRBD1 (5 bases). The CDR3 totals 13 residues. Germline-derived CDR1 and CDR2 are MDHEN and SYDVKM. V dropped 7 bases and J dropped 4 bases, with 13 bases sitting between them. CDR3 loop: CASTSRGFYGYTF. CDR3 bases: TGTGCCAGCACTTCGCGGGGCTTCTATGGCTACACCTTC.

The J gene is TRBJ2-3, the V gene TRBV19; 7 nucleotides align to TRBD2. Trimming at V came to 5 bases and at J to 2 bases, leaving 4 bases not matched to a gene. The CDR3 extends over 14 amino acids. Germline V gene data show CDR1 as LNHDA and CDR2 as SQIVND (reference sequence). CDR3 nucleotides: TGTGCCAGTAGTCTAGGGACTACCACAGATACGCAGTATTTT. It translates to CASSLGTTTDTQYF.

J is TRBJ2-3 and V is TRBV27; D is ambiguous. V lost 4 bases to trimming and J lost 3 bases, with 8 bases between them. Per germline, CDR1 MNHEY and CDR2 SMNVEV (reference sequence). This CDR3 has 13 residues. The CDR3 sequence is CASSYTLTDTQYF. For the CDR3, the DNA is TGTGCCAGCAGTTACACCTTAACAGATACGCAGTATTTT.

This chain connects TRBV7-8 to TRBJ2-1; D not resolved. This CDR3 contains 15 residues. V shed 1 base and J shed 1 base, with 8 bases lying between them. The germline V gene has CDR1 SGHVS and CDR2 FQNEAQ. CDR3 sequence: CASSLDYHSYNEQFF. CDR3 coding DNA: TGTGCCAGCAGCTTAGACTATCATTCCTACAATGAGCAGTTCTTC.

The chain combines TRBV7-3 with TRBJ2-1; no reliable D call. The length of the CDR3 is 18 residues. Germline assignment: CDR1 SGHTA and CDR2 FQGTGA. V lost 5 bases and J 8 bases, leaving 28 bases between the germline ends. DNA for the CDR3: TGTGCCAGCAGCGCAGTCGGCAGGAAGATCGAGGTTTCGGATGAGCAGTTCTTC. Protein: CASSAVGRKIEVSDEQFF. Variable domain in full (rest from reference TRBV7-3 and TRBJ2-1): GAGVSQTPSNKVTEKGKYVELRCDPISGHTALYWYRQSLGQGPEFLIYFQGTGAADDSGLPNDRFFAVRPEGSVSTLKIQRTERGDSAVYLCASSAVGRKIEVSDEQFFGPGTRLTVL.

The genes are TRBV28 and TRBJ2-7; D not resolved. CDR3 length: 14 amino acids. CDR1 and CDR2 from the germline V gene are MDHEN and SYDVKM. V lost 2 bases and J 2 bases, leaving 10 bases between the germline ends. The CDR3 region is CASSLPQIAYEQYF. CDR3 in DNA: TGTGCCAGCAGTTTACCACAGATAGCCTACGAGCAGTACTTC.

The chain uses TRBV5-1 and TRBJ2-3, with 7 bases fitting TRBD1. Per the germline V gene, CDR1 is SGHRS and CDR2 is YFSETQ. The CDR3 totals 16 residues. Trimming at V came to 7 bases and at J to 0 bases, leaving 11 bases not matched to a gene. The CDR3 loop is CASHTGDPSSTDTQYF. CDR3 in DNA: TGCGCCAGCCATACAGGGGACCCGTCTAGCACAGATACGCAGTATTTT.

The chain combines TRBV18 with TRBJ2-5; tentatively, D is TRBD1 (7 bases). Germline lookup yields CDR1 KGHSH and CDR2 LQKENI. Trimming removed 2 bases from V and 7 bases from J, with 20 bases in between. CDR3 size: 16 residues. CDR3 protein: CASSPVNSRGERTQYF. The DNA of the CDR3 is TGTGCCAGCTCACCAGTGAATTCCAGGGGGGAACGGACCCAGTACTTC.

The chain is built from TRBV27 and TRBJ1-5; no clear D. Trimming stripped 3 bases from V and 2 bases from J, with 5 bases between. CDR1 MNHEY and CDR2 SMNVEV come from the germline V gene (reference sequence). This CDR3 has 13 residues. CDR3 amino acids: CASSFEGNQPQHF. The CDR3 DNA sequence: TGTGCCAGCAGTTTTGAAGGCAATCAGCCCCAGCATTTT.

The J gene is TRBJ1-5, the V gene TRBV2; 8 positions agree with TRBD1. The CDR3 runs 15 residues. Germline trimming cut 6 bases from V and 1 base from J; bases unmatched to any gene: 5. Per germline, CDR1 SNHLY and CDR2 FYNNEI. CDR3 residues: CASRVDRVSNQPQHF. Here the CDR3 DNA reads TGTGCCAGCAGGGTGGACAGGGTGAGCAATCAGCCCCAGCATTTT.

Note on this clone: Other DNA sequences from this sample encode an identical CDR3 as well. The CDR3 coding sequence is TGTGCCAGCAGTTACCGACAGGTGAACACTGAAGCTTTCTTT. Translated, it gives CASSYRQVNTEAFF. The chain is built from TRBV6-5 and TRBJ1-1, with a tentative D call TRBD1 (6 bases). Trimming took 2 bases from V and 0 from J, leaving 7 bases between them. Germline V gene data show CDR1 as MNHEY and CDR2 as SVGAGI. The CDR3 contains 14 residues.

The chain carries TRBV19 and TRBJ2-3, with 9 positions matching TRBD2. There are 18 residues in the CDR3. J lost 1 base, V lost 5 bases, and 13 bases had no gene match. Germline values: CDR1 LNHDA, CDR2 SQIVND (reference sequence). CDR3 amino acids: CASSFLRSRLAGTDTQYF. CDR3 DNA sequence: TGTGCCAGTAGTTTCCTTCGGAGTCGACTAGCGGGCACAGATACGCAGTATTTT.

This chain joins TRBV9 and TRBJ2-1, with 8 bases matching TRBD2. Germline CDR1 and CDR2: SGDLS and YYNGEE. The CDR3 runs 15 residues. The V gene end was trimmed by 3 bases and the J gene end by 3 bases; junction bases not matched to a gene: 5. This CDR3 reads CASSDSGIFYNEQFF. CDR3 sequence (DNA): TGTGCCAGCAGCGATAGCGGGATTTTCTACAATGAGCAGTTCTTC.

This clone was seen only once. The chain has TRBV7-9 and TRBJ2-1; D is perhaps TRBD2 (5 bases). The V gene's germline CDR1 is SEHNR and CDR2 FQNEAQ (reference sequence). The CDR3 consists of 13 residues. Trimming cost V 5 bases and J 8 bases, with 13 bases left between them. The CDR3 DNA sequence: TGTGCCAGCAGCGAGCGGACTTTTGATGAGCAGTTCTTC. This codes for CASSERTFDEQFF.

V and J are TRBV5-1 and TRBJ2-7, with TRBD2 matching over 8 bases. V was clipped by 4 bases and J by 2 bases; unmatched bases: 11. There are 16 residues in the CDR3. Germline CDR1 and CDR2: SGHRS and YFSETQ. The CDR3 coding sequence is TGCGCCAGCAGCCCCGCCCGTGGTAGCGGGACCTACGAGCAGTACTTC. Its protein is CASSPARGSGTYEQYF.

The chain is built from TRBV2 and TRBJ2-1; 8 bases match TRBD1. Germline V lookup: CDR1 SNHLY, CDR2 FYNNEI. This CDR3 has 15 amino acids. V shed 6 bases, J shed 5 bases, and the junction held 9 bases outside the gene matches. The CDR3 is CASSRTGIVNNEQFF. The CDR3 DNA follows: TGTGCCAGCAGCCGGACAGGGATAGTCAACAATGAGCAGTTCTTC.

Remarks on this clone: One junction end disagrees with the germline gene, perhaps due to a read error. The gene calls are TRBV29-1 and TRBJ2-1; 9 nucleotides match TRBD1. Germline assignment: CDR1 SQVTM and CDR2 ANQGSEA. This CDR3 spans 13 amino acids. The CDR3 reads CSVEDRGFNEQFF. The CDR3 coding sequence is TGCAGCGTGGAAGACAGGGGGTTCAATGAGCAGTTCTTC.

Points on this clone: Other DNA sequences within the sample encode an identical CDR3. V and J are TRBV5-4 and TRBJ1-4; no clear D gene. The CDR3 covers 13 residues. V shed 4 bases and J shed 7 bases, with 11 bases lying between them. CDR1 is SGHNT and CDR2 is YYREEE in the germline V gene (reference sequence). CDR3 loop: CASSPGLGEKLFF. The CDR3 DNA follows: TGTGCCAGCAGCCCGGGGTTAGGTGAAAAACTGTTTTTT.

This chain connects TRBV9 to TRBJ1-2, with a weak D call TRBD1 (5 bases). Germline lookup yields CDR1 SGDLS and CDR2 YYNGEE. V was shortened by 3 bases and J by 8 bases, with 14 bases between the two germline ends. The CDR3 spans 13 residues. The CDR3 DNA reads TGTGCCAGCAGCGCTACCGGGACTGCCGGCTACACCTTC. Its translation is CASSATGTAGYTF.

This clone was counted once. The chain uses TRBV7-7 and TRBJ2-2; a weak D match, TRBD1 (6 bases). The CDR3 has 17 residues. Germline V CDR1 and CDR2: SSHAT, FNYEAQ (reference sequence). Trimming took off 2 bases at V and 10 bases at J, with 23 bases between the two ends. The DNA for the CDR3 is TGTGCCAGCAGCTTATCCCCACGGACAGAGTTCAATTTGGAGCTGTTTTTT. Translation: CASSLSPRTEFNLELFF.